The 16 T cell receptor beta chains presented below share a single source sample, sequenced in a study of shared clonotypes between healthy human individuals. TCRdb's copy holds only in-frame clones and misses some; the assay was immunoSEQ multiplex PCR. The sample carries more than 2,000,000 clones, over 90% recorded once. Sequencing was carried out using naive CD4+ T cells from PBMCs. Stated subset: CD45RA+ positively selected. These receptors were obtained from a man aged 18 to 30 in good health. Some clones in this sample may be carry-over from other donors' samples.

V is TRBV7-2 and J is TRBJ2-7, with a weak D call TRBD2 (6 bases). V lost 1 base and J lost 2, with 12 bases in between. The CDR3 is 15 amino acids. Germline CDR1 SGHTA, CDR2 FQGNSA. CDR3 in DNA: TGTGCCAGCAGCTTAGGCCGGACTACAGCCTACGAGCAGTACTTC. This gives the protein CASSLGRTTAYEQYF. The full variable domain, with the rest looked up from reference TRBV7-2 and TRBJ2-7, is GAGVSQSPSNKVTEKGKDVELRCDPISGHTALYWYRQSLGQGLEFLIYFQGNSAPDKSGLPSDRFSAERTGGSVSTLTIQRTQQEDSAVYLCASSLGRTTAYEQYFGPGTRLTVT.

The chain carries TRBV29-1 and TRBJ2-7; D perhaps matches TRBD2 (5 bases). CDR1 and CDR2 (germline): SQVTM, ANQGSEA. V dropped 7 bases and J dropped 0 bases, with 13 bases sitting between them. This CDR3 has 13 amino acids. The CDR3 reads CSASLGRSYEQYF. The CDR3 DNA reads TGCAGCGCTAGCCTCGGCCGCTCCTACGAGCAGTACTTC.

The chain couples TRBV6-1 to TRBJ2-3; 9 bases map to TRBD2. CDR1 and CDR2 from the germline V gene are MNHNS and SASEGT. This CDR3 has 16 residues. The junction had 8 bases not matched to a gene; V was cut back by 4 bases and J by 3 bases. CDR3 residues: CASSGSGSSGTDTQYF. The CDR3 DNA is TGTGCCAGCAGTGGTAGCGGGAGCTCGGGGACAGATACGCAGTATTTT.

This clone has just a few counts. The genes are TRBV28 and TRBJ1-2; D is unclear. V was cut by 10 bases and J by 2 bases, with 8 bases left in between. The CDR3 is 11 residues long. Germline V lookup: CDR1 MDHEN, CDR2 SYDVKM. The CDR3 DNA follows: TGTGCCATCGGACGGAACTATGGCTACACCTTC. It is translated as CAIGRNYGYTF.

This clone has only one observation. The CDR3 spells CATSSLRDRDWGPQHF. The CDR3 DNA is TGTGCCACCAGCAGCCTCCGGGACAGGGACTGGGGGCCCCAGCATTTT. The chain carries TRBV15 and TRBJ1-5; TRBD1 matches 9 bases. Trimming removed 3 bases from V and 9 bases from J; junction bases left unmatched: 12. The CDR3 has 16 residues. Germline lookup yields CDR1 LNHNV and CDR2 YYDKDF (reference sequence).

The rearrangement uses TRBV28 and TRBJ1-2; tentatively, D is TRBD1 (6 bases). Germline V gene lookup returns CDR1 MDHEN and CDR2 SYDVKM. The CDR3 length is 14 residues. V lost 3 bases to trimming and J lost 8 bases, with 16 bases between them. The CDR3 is CASSLGRGLGGYTF. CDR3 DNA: TGTGCCAGCAGTTTGGGTCGGGGGCTTGGCGGCTACACCTTC.

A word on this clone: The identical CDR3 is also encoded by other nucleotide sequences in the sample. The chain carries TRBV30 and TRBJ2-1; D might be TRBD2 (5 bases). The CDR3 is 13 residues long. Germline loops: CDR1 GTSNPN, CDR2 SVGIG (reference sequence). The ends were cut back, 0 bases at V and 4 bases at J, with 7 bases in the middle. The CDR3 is CAWSVGVYNEQFF. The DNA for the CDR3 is TGTGCCTGGAGTGTCGGGGTTTACAATGAGCAGTTCTTC.

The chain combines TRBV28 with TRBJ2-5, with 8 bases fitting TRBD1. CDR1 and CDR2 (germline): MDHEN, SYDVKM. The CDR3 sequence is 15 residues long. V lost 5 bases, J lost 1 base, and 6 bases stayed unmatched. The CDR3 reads CASSLITGGQETQYF. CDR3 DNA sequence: TGTGCCAGCAGTCTTATCACAGGGGGCCAAGAGACCCAGTACTTC.

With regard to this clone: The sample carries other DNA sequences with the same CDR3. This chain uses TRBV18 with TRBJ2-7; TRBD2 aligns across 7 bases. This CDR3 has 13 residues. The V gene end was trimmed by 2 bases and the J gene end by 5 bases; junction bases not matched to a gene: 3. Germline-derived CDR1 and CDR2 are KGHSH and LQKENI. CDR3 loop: CASSPGLVNEQYF. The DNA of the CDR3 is TGTGCCAGCTCACCAGGACTAGTTAACGAGCAGTACTTC.

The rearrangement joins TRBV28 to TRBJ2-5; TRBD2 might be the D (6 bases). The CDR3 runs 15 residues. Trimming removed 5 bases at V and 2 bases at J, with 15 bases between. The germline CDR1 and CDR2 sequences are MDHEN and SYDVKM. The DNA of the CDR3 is TGTGCCAGCAGTCGGGAAGGGGCGGGGCAAGAGACCCAGTACTTC. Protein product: CASSREGAGQETQYF.

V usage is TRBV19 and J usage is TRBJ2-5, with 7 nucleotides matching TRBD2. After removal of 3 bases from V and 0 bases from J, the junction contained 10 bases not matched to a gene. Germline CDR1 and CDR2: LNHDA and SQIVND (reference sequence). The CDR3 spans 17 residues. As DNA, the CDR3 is TGTGCCAGTAGTATTTTCGGGGGAGGGCCTCACCAAGAGACCCAGTACTTC. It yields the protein CASSIFGGGPHQETQYF.

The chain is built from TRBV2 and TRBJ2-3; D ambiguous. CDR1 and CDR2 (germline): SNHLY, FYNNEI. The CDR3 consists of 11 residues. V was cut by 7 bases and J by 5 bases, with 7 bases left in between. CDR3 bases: TGTGCCAGCACTCCGGAAGATACGCAGTATTTT. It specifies CASTPEDTQYF. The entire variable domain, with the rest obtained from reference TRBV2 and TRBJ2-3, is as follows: EPEVTQTPSHQVTQMGQEVILRCVPISNHLYFYWYRQILGQKVEFLVSFYNNEISEKSEIFDDQFSVERPDGSNFTLKIRSTKLEDSAMYFCASTPEDTQYFGPGTRLTVL.

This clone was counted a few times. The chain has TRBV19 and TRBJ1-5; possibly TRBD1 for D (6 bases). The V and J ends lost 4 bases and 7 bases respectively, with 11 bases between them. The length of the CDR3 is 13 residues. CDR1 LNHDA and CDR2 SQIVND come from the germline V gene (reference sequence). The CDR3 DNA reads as TGTGCCAGTAGTACAGGGGTATGGCAGCCCCAGCATTTT. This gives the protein CASSTGVWQPQHF.

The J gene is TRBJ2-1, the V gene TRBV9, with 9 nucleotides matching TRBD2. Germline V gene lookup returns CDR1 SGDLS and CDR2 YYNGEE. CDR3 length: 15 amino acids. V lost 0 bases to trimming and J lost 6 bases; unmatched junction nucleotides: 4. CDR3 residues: CASSVVGSGSNEQFF. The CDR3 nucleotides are TGTGCCAGCAGCGTAGTAGGTAGCGGGAGCAATGAGCAGTTCTTC.

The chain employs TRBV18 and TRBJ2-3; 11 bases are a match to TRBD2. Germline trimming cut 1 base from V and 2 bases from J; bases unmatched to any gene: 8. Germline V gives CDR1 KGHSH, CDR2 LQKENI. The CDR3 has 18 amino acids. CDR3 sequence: CASSPLAGGPKNTDTQYF. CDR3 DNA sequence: TGTGCCAGCTCACCACTAGCGGGAGGGCCGAAGAACACAGATACGCAGTATTTT.

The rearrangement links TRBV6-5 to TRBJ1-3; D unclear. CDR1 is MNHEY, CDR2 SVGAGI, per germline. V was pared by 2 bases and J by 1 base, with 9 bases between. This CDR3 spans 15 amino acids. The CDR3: CASSYRWRSGNTIYF. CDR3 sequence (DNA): TGTGCCAGCAGTTACCGGTGGAGGTCTGGAAACACCATATATTTT.